This entry lists 10 T cell receptor beta chains sequenced from one sample in a study of T cell responses to AZD1222 COVID-19 vaccine. Clones were sequenced by immunoSEQ multiplex PCR, and TCRdb holds only the in-frame ones, with some missing. The sample carries fewer than 130,000 clones, around 93% recorded once. Sample: peripheral blood, taken on day 0 of AZD1222 vaccination. These receptors were collected from an adult in good health.

The rearrangement uses TRBV12-3 or TRBV12-4 and TRBJ1-1; D remains ambiguous. Trimming removed 5 bases from V and 1 base from J, with 2 bases in between. The CDR3 has 11 residues. CDR3 residues: CASSRNTEAFF. In DNA form, the CDR3 reads TGTGCCAGCAGTAGGAACACTGAAGCTTTCTTT.

V usage is TRBV27 and J usage is TRBJ2-3; 8 nucleotides match TRBD2. There are 15 residues in the CDR3. V was pared by 5 bases and J by 5 bases, with 9 bases of the junction left unmatched. Germline lookup yields CDR1 MNHEY and CDR2 SMNVEV (reference sequence). The CDR3 region is CASSARTAGEDTQYF. The CDR3 DNA reads as TGTGCCAGCAGTGCTCGTACAGCGGGGGAAGATACGCAGTATTTT.

The chain is built from TRBV5-5 and TRBJ1-5, with 7 bases identical to TRBD1. Germline trimming cut 4 bases from V and 3 bases from J; bases unmatched to any gene: 7. The CDR3 sequence is 15 residues long. Germline lookup yields CDR1 SGHKS and CDR2 YYEKEE (reference sequence). As DNA, the CDR3 is TGTGCCAGCAGCGTAAGGGGGCTAAACAATCAGCCCCAGCATTTT. Protein sequence: CASSVRGLNNQPQHF. The variable domain in full, completed from reference TRBV5-5 and TRBJ1-5, reads DAGVTQSPTHLIKTRGQQVTLRCSPISGHKSVSWYQQVLGQGPQFIFQYYEKEERGRGNFPDRFSARQFPNYSSELNVNALLLGDSALYLCASSVRGLNNQPQHFGDGTRLSIL.

The J gene is TRBJ2-7, the V gene TRBV11-2; D possibly uses TRBD1 or TRBD2 (5 bases each). The CDR3 loop spans 17 amino acids. Germline V CDR1 and CDR2: SGHAT, FQNNGV. Trimming pared 2 bases from V and 3 bases from J, leaving 20 bases between. Written as DNA, the CDR3 is TGTGCCAGCAGCTTACGTGCCGGGGCCCTTAACCTCTACGAGCAGTACTTC. Its protein product is CASSLRAGALNLYEQYF.

The V gene is TRBV24-1, the J gene TRBJ2-3; 11 nucleotides agree with TRBD2. The trim removed 3 bases at V and 2 bases at J, leaving 6 bases unmatched. The CDR3 extends over 17 amino acids. CDR1 and CDR2 (germline): KGHDR, SFDVKD. The CDR3 DNA reads TGTGCCACCAGTGATCCGGCTAGCGGGGGGATCACAGATACGCAGTATTTT. The encoded protein is CATSDPASGGITDTQYF.

The chain has TRBV5-3 and TRBJ1-1; TRBD1 agrees at 11 bases. TRBV5-3 is an ORF for which the function is uncertain. The V and J ends lost 0 bases and 5 bases, in that order; junction bases with no gene match: 12. The CDR3 spans 18 residues. CDR3 region: CARSLVLWTGGVRTEAFF. CDR3 DNA sequence: TGTGCCAGAAGCTTGGTATTGTGGACAGGGGGCGTGAGAACTGAAGCTTTCTTT.

The chain combines TRBV29-1 with TRBJ1-1, with TRBD1 as a possible D gene (5 bases). Deletions cut 4 bases from V and 4 bases from J, with 7 bases between. CDR1 and CDR2 from the germline V gene are SQVTM and ANQGSEA. The CDR3 sequence is 11 residues long. CDR3 coding DNA: TGCAGCGTTGGGGGACTCACTGAAGCTTTCTTT. As protein: CSVGGLTEAFF.

This clone has only one observation. The chain employs TRBV6-5 and TRBJ2-3; 8 bases are a match to TRBD2. V lost 2 bases, J lost 2 bases, and 3 bases stayed unmatched. CDR3 length: 15 amino acids. Germline assignment: CDR1 MNHEY and CDR2 SVGAGI. Here the CDR3 reads CASSYSGGDTDTQYF. CDR3 DNA sequence: TGTGCCAGCAGTTACAGCGGGGGAGACACAGATACGCAGTATTTT.

CDR3 in DNA: TGTGCCAGTAGTATAAGGGGGGCAGGTGAAGCAGATACGCAGTATTTT. Its translation: CASSIRGAGEADTQYF. This rearrangement joins TRBV19 to TRBJ2-3; D tentatively fits TRBD1 or TRBD2 (6 bases each). Germline values: CDR1 LNHDA, CDR2 SQIVND (reference sequence). V was pared by 2 bases and J by 4 bases, with 16 bases between. The CDR3 extends over 16 amino acids.

V gene TRBV29-1 combines with J gene TRBJ1-2; 7 positions agree with TRBD1. The CDR3 sequence is 12 residues long. The V gene's germline CDR1 is SQVTM and CDR2 ANQGSEA. V lost 6 bases and J lost 2; bases outside the gene matches: 3. In nucleotides, the CDR3 is TGCAGCGTGTCGGGACAGAACTATGGCTACACCTTC. Translating gives CSVSGQNYGYTF. The entire variable domain, with the rest obtained from reference TRBV29-1 and TRBJ1-2, is as follows: SAVISQKPSRDICQRGTSLTIQCQVDSQVTMMFWYRQQPGQSLTLIATANQGSEATYESGFVIDKFPISRPNLTFSTLTVSNMSPEDSSIYLCSVSGQNYGYTFGSGTRLTVV.